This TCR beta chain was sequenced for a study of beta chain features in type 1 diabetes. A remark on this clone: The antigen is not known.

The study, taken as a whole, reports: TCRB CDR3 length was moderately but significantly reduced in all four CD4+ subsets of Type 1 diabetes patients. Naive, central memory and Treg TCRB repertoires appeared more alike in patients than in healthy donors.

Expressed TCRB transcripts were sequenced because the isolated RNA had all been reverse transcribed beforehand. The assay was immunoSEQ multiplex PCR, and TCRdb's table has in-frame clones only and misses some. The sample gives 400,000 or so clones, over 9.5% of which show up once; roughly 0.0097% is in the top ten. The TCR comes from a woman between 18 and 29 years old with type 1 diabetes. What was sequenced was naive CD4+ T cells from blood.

CDR3 nucleotides: TGTGCCAGCAGTCCCGGACTAGCGGGGAGCCAAGAGACCCAGTACTTC. It specifies CASSPGLAGSQETQYF. This chain joins TRBV7-9 and TRBJ2-5; TRBD2 matches at 12 bases. The germline V gene has CDR1 SEHNR and CDR2 FQNEAQ (reference sequence). V trimming: 6 bases; J trimming: 1 base; junction bases outside the gene matches: 6. This CDR3 region has 16 residues.